What follows are 30 T cell receptor beta chains derived from one specimen sequenced in a study of cytomegalovirus exposure and HLA in healthy donors. This PCR relied on a set of 60 Vbeta primers and 13 Jbeta primers. The table came from immunoSEQ multiplex PCR; TCRdb's copy has only in-frame clones and leaves some out. The sample yields more than 85,000 clones, roughly two thirds seen once. The sample taken for sequencing was PBMCs. These receptors all stem from a young man in good health and CMV-seronegative.

The CDR3 nucleotides are TGTGCCAGCAGTGAGGGACACCCCTACGAGCAGTACTTC. It yields the protein CASSEGHPYEQYF. The V call is TRBV6-1, the J call TRBJ2-7; a possible D gene is TRBD1 (6 bases). Trimming stripped 3 bases from V and 2 bases from J, with 8 bases between. Germline CDR1 MNHNS, CDR2 SASEGT. This CDR3 comprises 13 residues.

The V and J genes are TRBV29-1 and TRBJ2-1; TRBD2 matches at 10 bases. Germline lookup yields CDR1 SQVTM and CDR2 ANQGSEA. The CDR3 sequence is 17 residues long. V dropped 2 bases and J dropped 7; count of bases not matched to a gene: 14. The chain's CDR3 is CSVETPALAGVLNEQFF. The CDR3 DNA follows: TGCAGCGTTGAAACACCCGCCCTAGCGGGAGTCTTGAATGAGCAGTTCTTC.

V and J are TRBV4-1 and TRBJ2-7; D gene unclear. Trimming pared 0 bases from V and 2 bases from J, leaving 8 bases between. Germline CDR1 is MGHRA and CDR2 is YSYEKL. There are 14 residues in the CDR3. This CDR3 is CASSQDQATYEQYF. The CDR3 nucleotides are TGCGCCAGCAGCCAAGATCAAGCGACCTACGAGCAGTACTTC.

In its sample, this clone was seen a few times. At one of its ends the junction is not consistent with the germline gene, which may arise from a read error. The chain links TRBV11-2 to TRBJ2-4; 8 bases agree with TRBD1. This CDR3 region has 15 residues. In germline, CDR1 is SGHAT, CDR2 FQNNGV. CDR3 sequence: CASSPSSGTGNSQYF. The CDR3 DNA reads TGTGCCAGCAGCCCGTCGTCCGGGACAGGAAACAGTCAGTACTTC.

This clone was seen a handful of times. The chain links TRBV6-6 to TRBJ1-2, with D possibly TRBD1 on 6 matching bases. Germline V CDR1 and CDR2: MNHNY, SVGAGI (reference sequence). The CDR3 runs 14 residues. V lost 10 bases, J lost 4 bases, and 19 bases lay in between. The chain's CDR3 is CAIVRPGDSYGYTF. The CDR3 DNA reads as TGTGCCATCGTAAGACCAGGGGATAGCTATGGCTACACCTTC.

The chain recombines TRBV5-1 with TRBJ2-3; tentatively, D is TRBD1 (5 bases). Trimming stripped 1 base from V and 2 bases from J, with 8 bases between. This CDR3 is 14 amino acids long. In germline, CDR1 is SGHRS, CDR2 YFSETQ. CDR3 protein: CASSLSRDTDTQYF. CDR3 coding DNA: TGCGCCAGCAGCTTGAGCAGGGACACAGATACGCAGTATTTT.

V usage is TRBV2 and J usage is TRBJ1-1, with D unresolved. Germline lookup yields CDR1 SNHLY and CDR2 FYNNEI. Trimming left V 2 bases short and J 0 bases short, with 7 bases between. This CDR3 region has 14 residues. The CDR3 spells CASSEWAVNTEAFF. For the CDR3, the DNA is TGTGCCAGCAGTGAATGGGCAGTGAACACTGAAGCTTTCTTT.

This clone was picked up one time. The V and J genes are TRBV6-5 and TRBJ1-5; D call uncertain. CDR1 and CDR2 (germline): MNHEY, SVGAGI. CDR3 length equals 15 residues. Trimming took off 7 bases at V and 2 bases at J, with 15 bases between the two ends. The CDR3 DNA is TGTGCCAGCACCACCCGGGAGGGAGGCAATCAGCCCCAGCATTTT. Amino acids: CASTTREGGNQPQHF.

The rearrangement links TRBV5-4 to TRBJ2-2, with 9 bases aligning to TRBD1. The V gene end was trimmed by 4 bases and the J gene end by 5 bases; junction bases not matched to a gene: 6. The germline V gene encodes CDR1 SGHNT and CDR2 YYREEE (reference sequence). The CDR3 sequence is 15 residues long. CDR3 nucleotide sequence: TGTGCCAGCAGCGCCCGACAGGGGGAAACCGGGGAGCTGTTTTTT. This translates into CASSARQGETGELFF.

This clone appeared a few times. The chain joins TRBV9 to TRBJ2-7; TRBD2 agrees at 12 bases. CDR1 SGDLS and CDR2 YYNGEE come from the germline V gene. CDR3 size: 16 residues. With V trimmed by 3 bases and J by 3 bases, 7 bases remained unmatched. The CDR3 here is CASSARLAGDRYEQYF. CDR3 coding DNA: TGTGCCAGCAGCGCCAGACTAGCGGGAGATCGCTACGAGCAGTACTTC. Together with reference TRBV9 and TRBJ2-7, the CDR3 gives the full variable domain: DSGVTQTPKHLITATGQRVTLRCSPRSGDLSVYWYQQSLDQGLQFLIQYYNGEERAKGNILERFSAQQFPDLHSELNLSSLELGDSALYFCASSARLAGDRYEQYFGPGTRLTVT.

CDR3 nucleotides: TGTGCCAGCAGTAAGACAGGGGTAGGGGGGACTGAAGCTTTCTTT. This translates into CASSKTGVGGTEAFF. The chain has TRBV2 and TRBJ1-1; 8 bases are a match to TRBD1. The CDR3 runs 15 residues. The V gene end was trimmed by 5 bases and the J gene end by 5 bases; junction bases not matched to a gene: 10. The germline V gene encodes CDR1 SNHLY and CDR2 FYNNEI.

This chain joins TRBV5-1 and TRBJ1-4, with TRBD1 as a possible D gene (6 bases). V dropped 0 bases and J dropped 8 bases, with 11 bases sitting between them. This CDR3 region has 14 residues. Germline CDR1 and CDR2: SGHRS and YFSETQ. CDR3 loop: CASSLVPGDEKLFF. CDR3 bases: TGCGCCAGCAGCTTGGTCCCAGGGGACGAAAAACTGTTTTTT. Complete variable domain (other parts from reference TRBV5-1 and TRBJ1-4): KAGVTQTPRYLIKTRGQQVTLSCSPISGHRSVSWYQQTPGQGLQFLFEYFSETQRNKGNFPGRFSGRQFSNSRSEMNVSTLELGDSALYLCASSLVPGDEKLFFGSGTQLSVL.

The chain links TRBV7-9 to TRBJ2-3; no definite D call. The germline gives CDR1 SEHNR, CDR2 FQNEAQ (reference sequence). V lost 4 bases to trimming and J lost 4 bases, with 3 bases between them. This CDR3 is built from 11 residues. The CDR3 loop reads CASSSSDTQYF. In nucleotides, the CDR3 is TGTGCCAGCAGCTCCTCAGATACGCAGTATTTT. Filled out from reference TRBV7-9 and TRBJ2-3, the complete variable domain reads DTGVSQNPRHKITKRGQNVTFRCDPISEHNRLYWYRQTLGQGPEFLTYFQNEAQLEKSRLLSDRFSAERPKGSFSTLEIQRTEQGDSAMYLCASSSSDTQYFGPGTRLTVL.

The CDR3 region is CASSQDIRVGQPQHF. The CDR3 DNA reads as TGCGCCAGCAGCCAAGATATCAGGGTTGGACAGCCCCAGCATTTT. This rearrangement joins TRBV4-3 to TRBJ1-5, with D possibly TRBD1 on 5 matching bases. Trimming cost V 0 bases and J 7 bases, with 13 bases left between them. The CDR3 consists of 15 residues. Germline values: CDR1 LGHNA, CDR2 YSLEER.

This clone has more than one count but fewer than ten. A read error may produce the germline difference seen at one junction end. CDR3 amino acids: CASSLMTGTPGANGLTF. The CDR3 DNA sequence: TGTGCCAGCTCACTAATGACAGGGACGCCTGGGGCCAACGGCCTGACTTTC. This chain links TRBV18 with TRBJ2-6, with 7 positions matching TRBD1. The CDR3 consists of 17 residues. CDR1 is KGHSH and CDR2 is LQKENI in the germline V gene.

The rearrangement joins TRBV28 to TRBJ1-5, with TRBD1 matching 7 bases. The V and J ends lost 5 bases and 0 bases, in that order; junction bases with no gene match: 7. The CDR3 length is 16 residues. Germline CDR1 MDHEN, CDR2 SYDVKM. Here the CDR3 reads CASSPQTGSSNQPQHF. CDR3 nucleotides: TGTGCCAGCAGTCCCCAGACAGGGAGTAGCAATCAGCCCCAGCATTTT.

The V call is TRBV7-9, the J call TRBJ2-5, with 8 positions matching TRBD1. The trim removed 5 bases at V and 5 bases at J, leaving 13 bases unmatched. The CDR3 totals 16 residues. Germline CDR1 is SEHNR and CDR2 is FQNEAQ (reference sequence). For the CDR3, the DNA is TGTGCCAGCAGCCGGGGCGTGACAGGGGCCGCGGAGACCCAGTACTTC. This codes for CASSRGVTGAAETQYF.

The CDR3 region is CAISDFGRDGTYEQYF. CDR3 bases: TGTGCCATCAGTGATTTTGGGCGGGACGGAACCTACGAGCAGTACTTC. The rearrangement joins TRBV10-3 to TRBJ2-7, with D perhaps matching TRBD2 (6 bases). The CDR3 sequence is 16 residues long. Trimming shortened V by 3 bases and J by 2 bases, and 17 bases separated the two germline ends. Germline V CDR1 and CDR2: ENHRY, SYGVKD.

The genes are TRBV19 and TRBJ1-2, with TRBD1 identical over 8 bases. The CDR3 length is 17 residues. Germline V CDR1 and CDR2: LNHDA, SQIVND (reference sequence). The junction had 13 bases not matched to a gene; V was cut back by 3 bases and J by 4 bases. The chain's CDR3 is CASSMGPGQGWFYGYTF. The DNA of the CDR3 is TGTGCCAGTAGTATGGGACCCGGACAGGGTTGGTTCTATGGCTACACCTTC.

This rearrangement joins TRBV6-1 to TRBJ2-1, with TRBD2 as a possible D gene (6 bases). The CDR3 is 13 amino acids. Germline values: CDR1 MNHNS, CDR2 SASEGT. V lost 11 bases and J 9 bases, leaving 20 bases between the germline ends. The CDR3 here is CAGRGTARSEQFF. The CDR3 bases are TGTGCCGGTCGGGGGACCGCCAGGAGTGAGCAGTTCTTC.

CDR3 sequence reads: CASGLGLGGADTQYF. As DNA, the CDR3 is TGTGCTAGTGGTTTGGGACTAGGAGGTGCAGATACGCAGTATTTT. This chain joins TRBV12-5 and TRBJ2-3; TRBD2 might be the D (6 bases). This CDR3 is built from 15 residues. The germline V gene has CDR1 LGHNT and CDR2 FRNRAP. Trimming pared 1 base from V and 4 bases from J, leaving 12 bases between.

A few counts support this clone. V and J are TRBV18 and TRBJ2-3, with D unresolved. Germline CDR1 is KGHSH and CDR2 is LQKENI. The length of the CDR3 is 16 residues. The V and J ends lost 2 bases and 5 bases respectively, with 17 bases between them. The CDR3: CASSPALVQSGDTQYF. The CDR3, as DNA: TGTGCCAGCTCACCAGCGCTGGTTCAATCGGGAGATACGCAGTATTTT.

This clone was counted once. V gene TRBV30 combines with J gene TRBJ2-1; D perhaps matches TRBD2 (6 bases). V dropped 0 bases and J dropped 11 bases, with 11 bases sitting between them. CDR1 and CDR2 (germline): GTSNPN, SVGIG (reference sequence). There are 12 residues in the CDR3. The CDR3 DNA is TGTGCCTGGAGTGTTTATCGGGAGAAGCAGTTCTTC. Translation gives CAWSVYREKQFF. Full variable domain (rest looked up from reference TRBV30 and TRBJ2-1): SQTIHQWPATLVQPVGSPLSLECTVEGTSNPNLYWYRQAAGRGLQLLFYSVGIGQISSEVPQNLSASRPQDRQFILSSKKLLLSDSGFYLCAWSVYREKQFFGPGTRLTVL.

J is TRBJ1-2 and V is TRBV7-9, with 7 bases aligning to TRBD1. The germline gives CDR1 SEHNR, CDR2 FQNEAQ (reference sequence). Trimming cost V 5 bases and J 0 bases; bases outside gene matches: 9. CDR3 length equals 16 residues. CDR3 in DNA: TGTGCCAGCAGCGGTGCCGGGACAGCGGCTAACTATGGCTACACCTTC. It codes for CASSGAGTAANYGYTF.

The chain links TRBV5-4 to TRBJ2-1; 9 bases are a match to TRBD2. V gave up 4 bases and J gave up 4 bases; unmatched junction bases: 3. Germline V gene sequence: CDR1 SGHNT, CDR2 YYREEE (reference sequence). This CDR3 spans 14 amino acids. CDR3 DNA: TGTGCCAGCAGCGCCAGCGGGAGGTACAATGAGCAGTTCTTC. Protein sequence: CASSASGRYNEQFF.

V usage is TRBV9 and J usage is TRBJ1-4; D might be TRBD1 (5 bases). The length of the CDR3 is 14 residues. Trimming cost V 0 bases and J 8 bases, with 11 bases left between them. Per the germline V gene, CDR1 is SGDLS and CDR2 is YYNGEE. CDR3 DNA sequence: TGTGCCAGCAGCGTAGCAGGGAGGGACGAAAAACTGTTTTTT. This codes for CASSVAGRDEKLFF.

The CDR3 DNA sequence: TGTGCCAGCAGCCGAGACAGGCCGAACTATGGCTACACCTTC. Protein product: CASSRDRPNYGYTF. The V and J genes are TRBV14 and TRBJ1-2; D may be TRBD1 (6 bases). Deletions cut 4 bases from V and 2 bases from J, with 11 bases between. Germline V gene lookup returns CDR1 SGHDN and CDR2 FVKESK. The CDR3 loop spans 14 amino acids.

The V and J genes are TRBV19 and TRBJ1-1, with D possibly being TRBD1 (5 bases). Trimming took 5 bases from V and 4 from J, leaving 17 bases between them. CDR1 is LNHDA and CDR2 is SQIVND in the germline V gene (reference sequence). The CDR3 is 15 amino acids. The CDR3 DNA reads as TGTGCCAGTAGTGGAATAAGTGCAGGGCGCACTGAAGCTTTCTTT. Encoded protein: CASSGISAGRTEAFF.

The chain has TRBV5-4 and TRBJ2-2; 10 bases map to TRBD2. CDR3 size: 17 residues. Per germline, CDR1 SGHNT and CDR2 YYREEE (reference sequence). The trim removed 3 bases at V and 8 bases at J, leaving 13 bases unmatched. CDR3 nucleotide sequence: TGTGCCAGCAGCTGGCCGGGGGTAGCGGGAGGTGGAGGGGAGCTGTTTTTT. The encoded protein is CASSWPGVAGGGGELFF.

The chain uses TRBV13 and TRBJ2-7; maybe TRBD1 (5 bases). Trimming took 3 bases from V and 4 from J, leaving 13 bases between them. The CDR3 covers 14 residues. Germline-derived CDR1 and CDR2 are PRHDT and FYEKMQ (reference sequence). The CDR3 here is CASSFWRQSYEQYF. The CDR3 nucleotides read TGTGCCAGCAGCTTTTGGAGACAGAGTTACGAGCAGTACTTC.